The sample holds many counts of the clone carrying this T cell receptor beta chain. The CDR3 has 15 residues. V lost 4 bases and J lost 6, with 16 bases in between. The V gene's germline CDR1 is SGHTA and CDR2 FQGNSA. These data come from a study of early T cells in non-severe SARS-CoV-2 infection. Study-wide background: Investigators sequenced bulk RNA drawn from unsorted whole blood, and chains remained unpaired.

Molecules of cDNA were individually given unique molecular identifiers that were attached to them. TCRdb ran MiXCR on the 5' RACE reads and lists one entry per CDR3 protein. The sample holds 60,000 to 65,000 distinct CDR3 sequences; less than 10% are singletons and the top ten take about 1.3%. Sequenced sample: whole blood. The chain recombines TRBV7-2 with TRBJ2-1; no firm D call. The TCR comes from an adult who was a healthcare worker with PCR-confirmed SARS-CoV-2 infection or an uninfected control (not recorded which). CDR3 bases: TGTGCCAGCAGCTCCGTCGTATTTGGTGGCAATGAGCAGTTCTTC. It translates to CASSSVVFGGNEQFF.